Sequencing of this T cell receptor (beta chain) was carried out in a study of blood T cell repertoires in COVID-19 (TCRdb year 2020). With respect to the entire study: Samples from collaborators originated in the United States, Italy and Spain and spanned both the acute and convalescent phases of COVID-19. The prospective study material was composed of cDNA or gDNA derived from T cells, B-cell-depleted T cells, or PBMCs. Subjects who had been exposed to COVID-19, were actively infected with it, or had recovered from it provided the deeply sampled blood TCRbeta repertoires that made up the dataset. The repertoires were released in a freely available public database intended as a resource for research on the immune response to SARS-CoV-2. The samples were drawn from the first 160 participants of the ongoing ImmuneRACE study and from 1,254 subjects provided by 6 global collaborators. The sample metadata nearly always contained a de-identified subject ID, COVID-19 status, age in years and sex. HLA class I and class II types, where available, came from metadata supplied by the sample provider rather than from assay-based typing.

As for this clone: Its specific antigen is unknown. Base-call qualities are not available, and no considerably larger clone is one nucleotide away.

Findings and caveats that apply to the study as a whole: The quantity of clinical and demographic metadata differed by source and by participant and was supplied without curation.

TCRbeta CDR3 regions were amplified from genomic DNA using the immunoSEQ Assay, a bias-controlled multiplex PCR. Regarding the original processing steps: Within the assay, amplification of reference gene primers was used to estimate how many nucleated cells each sample contained. To quantify the absolute abundance of each unique TCRbeta CDR3 rearrangement, sequence reads were collapsed and filtered. For each sample, productive Simpson clonality was calculated as the square root of Simpson's diversity index across productive rearrangements. This immuneACCESS table, as held by TCRdb, lists in-frame sequences with V and J called but not all clones. Of the missing ones, under half trace to an unresolved V gene in checked studies; the others have no known cause. The V and J calls and clone size are taken from that table; D and trimming were inferred from the DNA. The sample table contains some 460,000 clones; only one count was recorded for roughly 87% of them. The top ten clones comprise 0.7% of the sample.

Enrolling through a virtual design, the prospective study's participants ranged in age from about 18 to 89 years and lived across around 25 United States geographic areas. To assign participants to cohorts, the prospective study relied on clinical history that participants themselves reported in a screening survey and a study questionnaire. For ImmuneRACE Cohort 3, a participant was defined as recovered based on two consecutive negative NP/OP PCR tests, clearance by a healthcare professional, or resolution of symptoms. Each participant in the prospective study had whole blood, serum and a nasopharyngeal or oropharyngeal swab collected by mobile phlebotomists. Additional blood draws and questionnaires over an approximately two-month period could optionally be provided by prospective study participants. Before DNA extraction, prospective study blood samples were shipped either frozen or at room temperature.

From a lookup of the germline V gene (reference sequence), CDR1 and CDR2 are LNHDA and SQIVND. The CDR3 goes from the cysteine to the phenylalanine over 15 residues. Of the read, only the CDR3 DNA is kept; its 45 bases are in frame from base 1. V loses 0 bases, J loses 8 bases, and the germline ends lie 13 bases apart. The chain joins TRBV19 to TRBJ1-4; 5 matching bases give a weak D call of TRBD1. Sequenced sample: PBMCs or T cells enriched from blood (not recorded which). The source of this sequence is a woman aged 18-29 years who had recovered from COVID-19. The CDR3 in this case is CASSIDLGGEEKLFF. The bases are TGTGCCAGTAGTATAGATCTCGGGGGAGAAGAAAAACTGTTTTTT.